This TCR beta chain came from a study of T cells in Graves' hyperthyroidism and ophthalmopathy. With duration under 3 months, ophthalmopathy was active: Clinical Activity Score at least 3, NOSPECS at least 4. This clonotype was picked up many times. Antigen specificity is unknown. CDR1 SNHLY and CDR2 FYNNEI come from the germline V gene. J gave up 8 bases and V 5 bases, and 15 bases lay outside the gene matches. The CDR3 is 16 amino acids. TCR beta CDR3 region amplification was performed from RNA transcripts. The primer set for the first-round RT-PCR of the TCR CDR3 was HTBI. TCRdb re-derived calls from the multiplex PCR reads in MiXCR, one entry per CDR3 protein. This table holds 500,000 to 650,000 distinct CDR3 sequences, approximately 15% found once. Study-wide results and limits: Separation of ophthalmopathy from stable hyperthyroidism was achieved by a 13 V-J model.

This chain joins TRBV2 and TRBJ2-1, with 7 bases lining up with TRBD1. The source of this sequence is a woman in her forties or fifties with Graves' ophthalmopathy. Sequencing was performed on blood. CDR3 residues: CASSPPPGQSSDEQFF. In DNA form, the CDR3 reads TGTGCCAGCAGTCCCCCGCCGGGACAGTCTTCTGATGAGCAGTTCTTC. Complete variable domain (other parts from reference TRBV2 and TRBJ2-1): EPEVTQTPSHQVTQMGQEVILRCVPISNHLYFYWYRQILGQKVEFLVSFYNNEISEKSEIFDDQFSVERPDGSNFTLKIRSTKLEDSAMYFCASSPPPGQSSDEQFFGPGTRLTVL.